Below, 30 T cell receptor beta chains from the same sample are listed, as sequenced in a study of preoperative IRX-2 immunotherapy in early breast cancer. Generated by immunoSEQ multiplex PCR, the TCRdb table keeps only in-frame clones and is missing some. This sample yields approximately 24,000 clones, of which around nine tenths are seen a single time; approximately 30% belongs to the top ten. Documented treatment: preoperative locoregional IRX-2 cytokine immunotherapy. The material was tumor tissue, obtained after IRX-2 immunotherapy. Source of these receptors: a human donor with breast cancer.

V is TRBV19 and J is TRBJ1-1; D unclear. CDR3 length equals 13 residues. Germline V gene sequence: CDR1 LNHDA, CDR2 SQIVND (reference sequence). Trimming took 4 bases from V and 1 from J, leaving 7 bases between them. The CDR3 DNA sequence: TGTGCCAGTAGTAGGGATAGGAACACTGAAGCTTTCTTT. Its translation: CASSRDRNTEAFF.

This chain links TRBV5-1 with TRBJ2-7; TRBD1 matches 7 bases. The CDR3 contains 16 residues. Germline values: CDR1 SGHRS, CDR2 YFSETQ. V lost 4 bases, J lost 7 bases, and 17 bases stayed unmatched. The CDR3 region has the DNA TGCGCCAGCAGCAGCGAACCCGGGACAGAAGTCTTTGAGCAGTACTTC. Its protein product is CASSSEPGTEVFEQYF.

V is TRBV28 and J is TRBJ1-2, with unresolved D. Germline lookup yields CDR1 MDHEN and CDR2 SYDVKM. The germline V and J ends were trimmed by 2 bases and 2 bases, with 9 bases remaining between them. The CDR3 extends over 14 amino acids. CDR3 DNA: TGTGCCAGCAGTTTAACAAGAAACAACTATGGCTACACCTTC. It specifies CASSLTRNNYGYTF.

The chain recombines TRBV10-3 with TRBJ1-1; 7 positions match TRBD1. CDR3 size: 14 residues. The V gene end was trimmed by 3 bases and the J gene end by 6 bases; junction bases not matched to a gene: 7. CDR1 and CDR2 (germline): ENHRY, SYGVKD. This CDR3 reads CAISEPRDRAEAFF. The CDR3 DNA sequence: TGTGCCATCAGTGAACCCCGGGACAGAGCTGAAGCTTTCTTT.

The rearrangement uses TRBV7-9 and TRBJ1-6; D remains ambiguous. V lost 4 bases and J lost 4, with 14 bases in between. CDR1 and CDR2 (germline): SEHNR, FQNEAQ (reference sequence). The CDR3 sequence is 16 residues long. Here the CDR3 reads CASSSAFAAYNSPLHF. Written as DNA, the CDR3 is TGTGCCAGCAGCTCCGCCTTTGCGGCGTATAATTCACCCCTCCACTTT.

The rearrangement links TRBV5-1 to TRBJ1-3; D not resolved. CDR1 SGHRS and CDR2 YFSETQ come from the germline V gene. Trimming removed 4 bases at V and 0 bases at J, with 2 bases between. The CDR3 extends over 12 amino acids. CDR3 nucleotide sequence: TGCGCCAGCAGCGACTCTGGAAACACCATATATTTT. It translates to CASSDSGNTIYF.

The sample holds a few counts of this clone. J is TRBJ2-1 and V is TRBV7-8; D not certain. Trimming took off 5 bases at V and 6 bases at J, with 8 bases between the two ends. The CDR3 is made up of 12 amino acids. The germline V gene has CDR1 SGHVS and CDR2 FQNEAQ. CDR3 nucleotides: TGTGCCAGCAGCACGTCCCCCAATGAGCAGTTCTTC. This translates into CASSTSPNEQFF.

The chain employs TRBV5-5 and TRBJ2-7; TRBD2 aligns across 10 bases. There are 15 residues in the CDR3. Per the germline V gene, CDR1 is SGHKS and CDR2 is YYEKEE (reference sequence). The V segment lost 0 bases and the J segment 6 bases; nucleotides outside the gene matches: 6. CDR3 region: CASSLVWASGGEQYF. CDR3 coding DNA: TGTGCCAGCAGCTTGGTATGGGCTAGCGGGGGCGAGCAGTACTTC.

CDR3 region: CASSLGGRVGSYEQYF. CDR3 DNA: TGCGCCAGCAGCTTAGGGGGGCGCGTGGGCTCCTACGAGCAGTACTTC. The chain combines TRBV5-1 with TRBJ2-7; the D call may be TRBD1 or TRBD2 (6 bases each). This CDR3 comprises 16 residues. Germline assignment: CDR1 SGHRS and CDR2 YFSETQ. Trimming cost V 2 bases and J 0 bases, with 15 bases left between them. The full variable domain, with the rest looked up from reference TRBV5-1 and TRBJ2-7, is KAGVTQTPRYLIKTRGQQVTLSCSPISGHRSVSWYQQTPGQGLQFLFEYFSETQRNKGNFPGRFSGRQFSNSRSEMNVSTLELGDSALYLCASSLGGRVGSYEQYFGPGTRLTVT.

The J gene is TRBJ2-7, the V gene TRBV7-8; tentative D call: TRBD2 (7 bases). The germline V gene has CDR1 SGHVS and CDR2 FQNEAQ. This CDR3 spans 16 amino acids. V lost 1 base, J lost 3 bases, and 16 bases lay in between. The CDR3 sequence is CASSLGPGGRDYEQYV. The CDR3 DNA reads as TGTGCCAGCAGCTTAGGTCCGGGGGGCAGGGACTACGAGCAGTACGTC.

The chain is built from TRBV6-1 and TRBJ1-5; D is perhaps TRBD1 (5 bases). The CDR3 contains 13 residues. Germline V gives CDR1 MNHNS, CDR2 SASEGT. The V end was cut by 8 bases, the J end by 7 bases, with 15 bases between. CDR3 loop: CASYGGLKQPQHF. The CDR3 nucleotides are TGTGCCAGCTATGGGGGACTCAAACAGCCCCAGCATTTT.

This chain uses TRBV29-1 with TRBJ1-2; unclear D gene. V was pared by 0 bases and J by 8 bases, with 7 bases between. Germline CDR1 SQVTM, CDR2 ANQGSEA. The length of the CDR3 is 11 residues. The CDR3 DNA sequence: TGCAGCGTTGAAGATCATGGAGGCTACACCTTC. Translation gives CSVEDHGGYTF.

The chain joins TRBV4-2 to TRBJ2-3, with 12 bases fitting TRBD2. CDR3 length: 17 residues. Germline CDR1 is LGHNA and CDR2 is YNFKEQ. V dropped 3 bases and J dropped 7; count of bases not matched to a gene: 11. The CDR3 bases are TGTGCCAGCAGCCAGTCAATCCCTAGCGGGGGGGTCCATACGCAGTATTTT. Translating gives CASSQSIPSGGVHTQYF.

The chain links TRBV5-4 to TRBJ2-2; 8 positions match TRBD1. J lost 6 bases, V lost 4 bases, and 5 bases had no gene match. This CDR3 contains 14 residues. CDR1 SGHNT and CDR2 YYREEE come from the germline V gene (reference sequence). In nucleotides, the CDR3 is TGTGCCAGCAGCGCCGGACAGGGCCCCGGGGAGCTGTTTTTT. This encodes CASSAGQGPGELFF.

The CDR3 nucleotides are TGTGCCAGCAGCCAAGATCGCGGGGGGGGGTACGAGCAGTACGTC. This gives the protein CASSQDRGGGYEQYV. This chain uses TRBV4-2 with TRBJ2-7; 9 nucleotides align to TRBD2. This CDR3 region has 15 residues. Unmatched junction bases numbered 4, after V lost 0 bases and J lost 4 bases. Looked up from germline, CDR1 is LGHNA and CDR2 is YNFKEQ.

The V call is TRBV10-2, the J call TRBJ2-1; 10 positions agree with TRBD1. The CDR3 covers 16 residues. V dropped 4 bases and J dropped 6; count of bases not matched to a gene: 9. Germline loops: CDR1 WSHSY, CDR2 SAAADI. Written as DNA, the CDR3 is TGCGCCAGCAGTGGGGTTCGGGACAGGGGTTCCAATGAGCAGTTCTTC. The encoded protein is CASSGVRDRGSNEQFF.

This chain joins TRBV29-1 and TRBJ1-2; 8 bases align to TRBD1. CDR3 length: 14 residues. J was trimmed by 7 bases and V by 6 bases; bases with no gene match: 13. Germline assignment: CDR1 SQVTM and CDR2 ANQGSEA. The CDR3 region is CSVAATGEGAGYTF. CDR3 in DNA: TGCAGCGTCGCCGCGACAGGGGAAGGAGCTGGCTACACCTTC.

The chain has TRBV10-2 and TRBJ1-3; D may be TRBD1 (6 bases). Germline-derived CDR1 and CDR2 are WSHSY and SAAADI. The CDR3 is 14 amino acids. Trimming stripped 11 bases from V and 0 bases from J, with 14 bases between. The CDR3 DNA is TGCGCCTGCCAGGCAGGGGTCTCTGGAAACACCATATATTTT. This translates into CACQAGVSGNTIYF.

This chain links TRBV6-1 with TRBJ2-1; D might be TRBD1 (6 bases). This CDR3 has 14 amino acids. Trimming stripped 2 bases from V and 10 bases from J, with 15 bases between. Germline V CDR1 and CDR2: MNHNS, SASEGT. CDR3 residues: CASSETQGSGEQFF. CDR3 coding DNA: TGTGCCAGCAGTGAAACCCAGGGGTCTGGGGAGCAGTTCTTC.

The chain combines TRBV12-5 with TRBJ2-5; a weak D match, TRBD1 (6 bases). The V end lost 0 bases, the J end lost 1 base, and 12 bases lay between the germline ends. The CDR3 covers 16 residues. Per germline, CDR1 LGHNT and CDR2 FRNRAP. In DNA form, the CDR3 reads TGTGCTAGTGGTTTGGTACTTGGGGGCTTCCAAGAGACCCAGTACTTC. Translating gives CASGLVLGGFQETQYF.

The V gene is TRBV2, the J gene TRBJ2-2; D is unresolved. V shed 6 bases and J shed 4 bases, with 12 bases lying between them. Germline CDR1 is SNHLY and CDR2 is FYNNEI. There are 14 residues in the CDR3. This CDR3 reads CASRGVSVTGELFF. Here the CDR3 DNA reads TGTGCCAGCAGAGGTGTGTCTGTCACCGGGGAGCTGTTTTTT.

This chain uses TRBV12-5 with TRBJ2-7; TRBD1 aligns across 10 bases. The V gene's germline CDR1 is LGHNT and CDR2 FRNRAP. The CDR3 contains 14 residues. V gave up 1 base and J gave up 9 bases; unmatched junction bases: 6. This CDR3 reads CASGLGDRGRWQYF. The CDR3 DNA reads TGTGCTAGTGGTTTGGGGGACAGGGGTCGTTGGCAGTACTTC.

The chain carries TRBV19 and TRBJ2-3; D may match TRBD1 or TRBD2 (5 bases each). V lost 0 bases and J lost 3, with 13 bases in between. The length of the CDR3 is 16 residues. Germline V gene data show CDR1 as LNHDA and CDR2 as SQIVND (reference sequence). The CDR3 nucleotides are TGTGCCAGTAGTATAGACGGCCAGGGAGTTACAGATACGCAGTATTTT. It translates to CASSIDGQGVTDTQYF.

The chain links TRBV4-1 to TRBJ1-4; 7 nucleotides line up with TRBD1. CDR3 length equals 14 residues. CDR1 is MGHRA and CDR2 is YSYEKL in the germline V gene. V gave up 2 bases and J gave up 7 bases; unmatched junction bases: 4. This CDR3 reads CASSQPDRAEKLFF. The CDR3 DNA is TGCGCCAGCAGCCAACCCGACAGGGCTGAAAAACTGTTTTTT.

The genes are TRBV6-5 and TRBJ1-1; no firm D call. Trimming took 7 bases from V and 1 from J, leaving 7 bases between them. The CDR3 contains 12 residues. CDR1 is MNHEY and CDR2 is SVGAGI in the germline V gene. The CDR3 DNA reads TGTGCCAGCAAGGAGTCGAACACTGAAGCTTTCTTT. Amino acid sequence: CASKESNTEAFF.

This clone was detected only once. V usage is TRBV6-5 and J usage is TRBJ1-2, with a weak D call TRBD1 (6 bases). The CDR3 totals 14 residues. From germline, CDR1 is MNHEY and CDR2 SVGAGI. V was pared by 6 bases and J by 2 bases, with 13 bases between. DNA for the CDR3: TGTGCCAGCAGACCGCAGGGGCCGAACTATGGCTACACCTTC. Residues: CASRPQGPNYGYTF.

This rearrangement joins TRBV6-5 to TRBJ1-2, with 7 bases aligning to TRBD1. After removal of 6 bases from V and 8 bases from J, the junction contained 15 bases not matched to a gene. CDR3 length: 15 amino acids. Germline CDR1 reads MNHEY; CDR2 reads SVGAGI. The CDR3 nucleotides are TGTGCCAGCAGCTCGACCTCGGGACAGATAAGGGGCTACACCTTC. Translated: CASSSTSGQIRGYTF.

The CDR3 sequence is CASSYSWKNQGGYTF. CDR3 coding DNA: TGTGCCAGCAGTTACTCCTGGAAGAACCAGGGGGGCTACACCTTC. J is TRBJ1-2 and V is TRBV6-5, with TRBD1 as a possible D gene (6 bases). CDR1 is MNHEY, CDR2 SVGAGI, per germline. The CDR3 sequence is 15 residues long. Between the trimmed V and J ends, which lost 0 bases and 8 bases, there was a span of 16 bases.

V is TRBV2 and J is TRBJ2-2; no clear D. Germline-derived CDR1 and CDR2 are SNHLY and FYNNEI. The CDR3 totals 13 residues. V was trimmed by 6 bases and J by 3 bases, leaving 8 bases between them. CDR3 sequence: CASRAFDTGELFF. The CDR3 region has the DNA TGTGCCAGCAGAGCATTCGACACCGGGGAGCTGTTTTTT. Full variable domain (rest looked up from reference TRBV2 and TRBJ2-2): EPEVTQTPSHQVTQMGQEVILRCVPISNHLYFYWYRQILGQKVEFLVSFYNNEISEKSEIFDDQFSVERPDGSNFTLKIRSTKLEDSAMYFCASRAFDTGELFFGEGSRLTVL.

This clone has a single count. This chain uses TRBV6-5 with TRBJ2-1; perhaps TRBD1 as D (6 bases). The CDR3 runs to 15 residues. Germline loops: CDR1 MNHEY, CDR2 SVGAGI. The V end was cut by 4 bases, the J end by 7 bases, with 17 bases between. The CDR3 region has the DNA TGTGCCAGCAGTTCCTTCGGACAGAGTCAAAATGAGCAGTTCTTC. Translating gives CASSSFGQSQNEQFF.